Below, one T cell receptor beta chain is given with its context. There is no known antigen for this receptor. Base-call qualities are not available, and no considerably larger clone is one nucleotide away. The data derive from a study of blood T cell repertoires in COVID-19 (dated by TCRdb to the early 2020s). Background on the whole study: Samples from collaborators originated in the United States, Italy and Spain and spanned both the acute and convalescent phases of COVID-19. The prospective study material was composed of cDNA or gDNA derived from T cells, B-cell-depleted T cells, or PBMCs. The dataset comprised deeply sampled blood TCRbeta repertoires from subjects exposed to, actively infected with, or recovered from COVID-19. The repertoires were made available in a free public database intended to serve as a resource for research on the immune response to SARS-CoV-2. The samples were drawn from the first 160 participants of the ongoing ImmuneRACE study and from some 1,300 subjects provided by 6 global collaborators. A de-identified subject ID, COVID-19 status, age in years and sex were almost always included in the sample metadata. Where available, HLA class I and class II types were obtained from metadata supplied by the sample provider rather than from assay-based typing. Results the study describes overall, beyond this receptor: The quantity of clinical and demographic metadata differed by source and by participant and was supplied without curation.

V is reduced by 7 bases and J by 8 bases, leaving a spacing of 21 bases between them. From the cysteine through the phenylalanine, the CDR3 covers 15 amino acids. Of the read, only the CDR3 DNA is kept; its 45 bases are in frame from base 1. Via the germline V gene, CDR1 is SNHLY and CDR2 FYNNEI. TCRbeta CDR3 regions were amplified from genomic DNA by means of the immunoSEQ Assay, a bias-controlled multiplex PCR. As for the original processing: The number of nucleated cells in each sample was estimated by amplification of reference gene primers within the assay. Sequence reads were collapsed and filtered to measure the absolute abundance of every unique TCRbeta CDR3 rearrangement. For each sample, productive Simpson clonality was calculated as the square root of Simpson's diversity index over productive rearrangements. In its TCRdb copy, this immuneACCESS table keeps in-frame sequences only and misses some clones. Where compared with another copy, unresolved V genes explain less than half of these, and the others have no known cause. That table is the source of V, J and clone size, and D and trimming were worked out from the DNA. The sample contains about 210,000 clones, 87% of them found a single time. Together, the top ten hold 10% of the sample.

Enrolling through a virtual design, the prospective study's participants ranged in age from roughly 18 to 100 years and lived across some 23 United States geographic areas. Cohort assignment in the prospective study relied on participant-reported clinical history from a screening survey and a study questionnaire. Each participant in the prospective study had whole blood, serum and a nasopharyngeal or oropharyngeal swab collected by mobile phlebotomists. Over a roughly 2-month period, participants in the prospective study had the option of providing additional blood draws and questionnaires. Prospective study blood samples were shipped either frozen or at room temperature before DNA extraction.

The V gene is TRBV2 and the J gene is TRBJ2-4; TRBD2 could be the D gene, as 8 bases match. The specimen sequenced was PBMCs or T cells enriched from blood (not recorded which). The sequence derives from a man aged 18-30 years with acute COVID-19. CDR3 loop: CASKGAWTSNDIQYF. At the DNA level, the sequence is TGTGCCAGCAAGGGGGCGTGGACTAGCAACGACATTCAGTACTTC.